This T cell receptor (beta chain) was captured by sequencing in a study of blood T cell repertoires in COVID-19 (dated by TCRdb to 2019 to 2021). Regarding the study in general: Samples covering the acute and convalescent phases of COVID-19 were provided by collaborators in the United States, Italy and Spain. The prospective study material was composed of cDNA or gDNA derived from T cells, B-cell-depleted T cells, or PBMCs. Subjects who had been exposed to COVID-19, were actively infected with it, or had recovered from it provided the deeply sampled blood TCRbeta repertoires that made up the dataset. A freely available public database, intended as a resource for researchers studying the immune response to SARS-CoV-2, is where the repertoires were released. The samples were drawn from the first 160 participants of the ongoing ImmuneRACE study and from 1,254 subjects provided by 6 global collaborators. A de-identified subject ID, COVID-19 status, age in years and sex were almost always included in the sample metadata. Where available, HLA class I and class II types were taken from metadata supplied by the sample provider and were not determined by assay-based typing. Study-wide conclusions, independent of this receptor: The amount of clinical and demographic metadata varied by source and participant and was provided uncurated.

The germline V gene gives CDR1 as SGHRS and CDR2 as YFSETQ. From the cysteine through the phenylalanine, the CDR3 covers 16 amino acids. Only the CDR3 DNA is retained, 48 bases long and in frame from the first base. Trimming removed 0 bases from V and 4 bases from J, leaving 14 bases between the germline ends. The immunoSEQ Assay, a bias-controlled multiplex PCR, was used to amplify TCRbeta CDR3 regions from genomic DNA. In the source study's methods: The number of nucleated cells in each sample was estimated by amplification of reference gene primers within the assay. Sequence reads were collapsed and filtered to measure the absolute abundance of every unique TCRbeta CDR3 rearrangement. For each sample, productive Simpson clonality was calculated as the square root of Simpson's diversity index across productive rearrangements. TCRdb carries this immuneACCESS record with in-frame sequences only. Its versions omit some clonotypes, under half of them owing to an unresolved V gene in the studies checked, with the rest unexplained. The V and J calls and clone size were taken over from that table, and D and trimming were inferred from the DNA. The sample yields roughly 400,000 clones; about nine tenths were counted once. Jointly, the top ten make up 0.8% to 0.9% of the sample.

Participants in the prospective study were aged roughly 18 to 100 years, lived in 24 United States geographic areas, and enrolled through a virtual design. In the prospective study, participants were assigned to cohorts based on the clinical history participants reported in a screening survey and a study questionnaire. Exposed participants had been in contact with someone with a PCR-confirmed or clinician-diagnosed COVID-19 case within 2 weeks of study entry. Each participant in the prospective study had whole blood, serum and a nasopharyngeal or oropharyngeal swab collected by mobile phlebotomists. Over an approximately 2-month period, participants in the prospective study had the option of providing additional blood draws and questionnaires. Before DNA extraction, blood samples from the prospective study were shipped at room temperature or frozen. About this clone itself: It lacks a known antigen. No base quality information exists; no much larger clone differs at one position.

The receptor was derived from a woman aged 40 to 50 who had been exposed to COVID-19. The sample was PBMCs or T cells enriched from blood (not recorded which). The chain is encoded by TRBV5-1 joined to TRBJ2-1; the D gene is unclear. The nucleotides are TGCGCCAGCAGCTTGGATGGTAGCCTACGGTACAATGAGCAGTTCTTC. Protein translation: CASSLDGSLRYNEQFF.